Listed below are T cell receptor beta chains from one sample, sequenced in a study of T cells in Graves' hyperthyroidism and ophthalmopathy. Via MiXCR, TCRdb re-called the multiplex PCR reads, giving one row per CDR3 protein. The table lists fewer than 600,000 distinct CDR3 sequences, 14% of them singletons, with approximately 15% in the top ten. The specimen was blood. The receptors stem from a woman aged 40 to 49 with Graves' hyperthyroidism. CDR3s include the opening cysteine and the closing phenylalanine or tryptophan. The order of the fields is J gene, clone size, V gene, D gene, CDR3 DNA, CDR3 protein. D genes are given only for firm matches. Not every row has a clone size; where given, it reads once, few, many or a size class.

j_gene: TRBJ2-3
abundance: many
v_gene: TRBV28
d_gene: NA
CDR3nt: TGTGCCAGCACTCCTGGGGCGGTTAGCACAGATACGCAGTATTTT
CDR3aa: CASTPGAVSTDTQYF

j_gene: TRBJ1-5
abundance: many
v_gene: TRBV12-3/TRBV12-4
d_gene: NA
CDR3nt: TGTGCCAGCAGTTTATCGGGTAATCAGCCCCAGCATTTT
CDR3aa: CASSLSGNQPQHF

j_gene: TRBJ1-1
abundance: many
v_gene: TRBV11-2
d_gene: NA
CDR3nt: TGTGCCAGCACCAATCGGGGGGGTCAAGGCACTGAAGCTTTCTTT
CDR3aa: CASTNRGGQGTEAFF

j_gene: TRBJ1-1
abundance: many
v_gene: TRBV7-2
d_gene: NA
CDR3nt: TGTGCCAGCAGTTCCACAATTCGTATGAACACTGAAGCTTTCTTT
CDR3aa: CASSSTIRMNTEAFF

j_gene: TRBJ2-3
abundance: many
v_gene: TRBV12-3/TRBV12-4
d_gene: NA
CDR3nt: TGTGCCAGCACCTCCTCCCGCACAGATACGCAGTATTTT
CDR3aa: CASTSSRTDTQYF

j_gene: TRBJ2-7
abundance: few
v_gene: TRBV10-3
d_gene: TRBD2
CDR3nt: TGTGCCATCAGTGAGTCCGGGACTAGCGGGAGACCCTACGAGCAGTACTTC
CDR3aa: CAISESGTSGRPYEQYF

j_gene: TRBJ2-5
abundance: NA
v_gene: TRBV25-1
d_gene: TRBD1
CDR3nt: TGTGCCAGCAGAGTTGGGACAGTCCAAGAGACCCAGTACTTC
CDR3aa: CASRVGTVQETQYF

j_gene: TRBJ2-3
abundance: NA
v_gene: TRBV5-4
d_gene: NA
CDR3nt: TGTGCCAGCAGCTTGGACGTAACTAGCACAGATACGCAGTATTTT
CDR3aa: CASSLDVTSTDTQYF

j_gene: TRBJ2-2
abundance: many
v_gene: TRBV20-1
d_gene: TRBD2
CDR3nt: TGCAGTGCACGACTAGCGGGAGGCCTCGGGGAGCTGTTTTTT
CDR3aa: CSARLAGGLGELFF

j_gene: TRBJ2-7
abundance: many
v_gene: TRBV12-3/TRBV12-4
d_gene: TRBD2
CDR3nt: TGTGCCAGCAGTATGAGCGGGAGAAGCTATGCGCAGTACTTC
CDR3aa: CASSMSGRSYAQYF

j_gene: TRBJ2-7
abundance: many
v_gene: TRBV29-1
d_gene: NA
CDR3nt: TGCAGCGCCCAAAGGGGTTACGAGCAGTACTTC
CDR3aa: CSAQRGYEQYF

j_gene: TRBJ2-5
abundance: NA
v_gene: TRBV6-1
d_gene: NA
CDR3nt: TGTGCCAGCAGTGAAGTGGTAGGAGAGACCCAGTACTTC
CDR3aa: CASSEVVGETQYF

j_gene: TRBJ2-1
abundance: NA
v_gene: TRBV27
d_gene: NA
CDR3nt: TGTGCCAGCAGTTTCGGGACAACCTACAATGAGCAGTTCTTC
CDR3aa: CASSFGTTYNEQFF

j_gene: TRBJ2-7
abundance: few
v_gene: TRBV7-2
d_gene: NA
CDR3nt: TGTGCCAGCAGCCGTACTATGGCAGTCACCTACGAGCAGTACTTC
CDR3aa: CASSRTMAVTYEQYF

j_gene: TRBJ2-2
abundance: NA
v_gene: TRBV20-1
d_gene: NA
CDR3nt: TGCAGTGCTAGTACTAGATTAGTCGGGGAGCTGTTTTTT
CDR3aa: CSASTRLVGELFF

j_gene: TRBJ2-1
abundance: NA
v_gene: TRBV27
d_gene: NA
CDR3nt: TGTGCCAGCAGTATAGGGGCGCTTCCCAACAATGAGCAGTTCTTC
CDR3aa: CASSIGALPNNEQFF

j_gene: TRBJ2-2
abundance: few
v_gene: TRBV3-1
d_gene: NA
CDR3nt: TGTACCAGCAGCCAAGATGTGCGGGTCGCGAACACCGGGGAGCTGTTTTTT
CDR3aa: CTSSQDVRVANTGELFF

j_gene: TRBJ2-7
abundance: many
v_gene: TRBV15
d_gene: NA
CDR3nt: TGTGCCACCAGCAGAGAAACGGCGGGACTTTCCTACGAGCAGTACTTC
CDR3aa: CATSRETAGLSYEQYF

j_gene: TRBJ2-3
abundance: many
v_gene: TRBV6-1
d_gene: TRBD2
CDR3nt: TGTGCCAGCAGTGTAAGGGCGGGAGACCGCACAGATACGCAGTATTTT
CDR3aa: CASSVRAGDRTDTQYF

j_gene: TRBJ1-5
abundance: many
v_gene: TRBV20-1
d_gene: NA
CDR3nt: TGCAGTGCTAGAGTAACAGTCAATCAGCCCCAGCATTTT
CDR3aa: CSARVTVNQPQHF

j_gene: TRBJ2-1
abundance: NA
v_gene: TRBV2
d_gene: TRBD2
CDR3nt: TGTGCCACCCCAGGACGGGAGGGCCCTCTAAATGAGCAGCTCTTC
CDR3aa: CATPGREGPLNEQLF

j_gene: TRBJ1-5
abundance: many
v_gene: TRBV7-2
d_gene: NA
CDR3nt: TGTGCCAGCAGTTTGGGCAGAGATCAGCCCCAGCATTTT
CDR3aa: CASSLGRDQPQHF

j_gene: TRBJ2-1
abundance: many
v_gene: TRBV7-8
d_gene: TRBD2
CDR3nt: TGTGCCAGCAGCCATAGCGGGAATTCCTACAATGAGCAGTTCTTC
CDR3aa: CASSHSGNSYNEQFF

j_gene: TRBJ1-3
abundance: NA
v_gene: TRBV3-1
d_gene: NA
CDR3nt: TGTGCCAGCAGCCAAGATAACAGGGTAGGAAACACCATATATTTT
CDR3aa: CASSQDNRVGNTIYF

j_gene: TRBJ2-3
abundance: few
v_gene: TRBV20-1
d_gene: TRBD2
CDR3nt: TGCAGTGCTGAGAGGACGACTAGCGGGAGTACGGGCACAGATACGCAGTATTTT
CDR3aa: CSAERTTSGSTGTDTQYF

j_gene: TRBJ2-7
abundance: NA
v_gene: TRBV27
d_gene: TRBD2
CDR3nt: TGTGCCAGCAGTTTTGGGACTAGCGGGAGATACGAGCAGTACTTC
CDR3aa: CASSFGTSGRYEQYF

j_gene: TRBJ1-2
abundance: many
v_gene: TRBV6-1
d_gene: NA
CDR3nt: TGTGCCAGCAGTGAATTGTTAAGGACAAGGGGCTTGGCTAACTATGGCTACACCTTC
CDR3aa: CASSELLRTRGLANYGYTF

j_gene: TRBJ2-7
abundance: many
v_gene: TRBV20-1
d_gene: NA
CDR3nt: TGCAGTGAGCAGAGGGGGGAGGAAACCTACGAGCAGTACTTC
CDR3aa: CSEQRGEETYEQYF

j_gene: TRBJ1-2
abundance: many
v_gene: TRBV27
d_gene: TRBD1
CDR3nt: TGTGCCAGCAGTTCACTGACAGGGGCCTTCTATGGCTACACCTTC
CDR3aa: CASSSLTGAFYGYTF

j_gene: TRBJ1-1
abundance: many
v_gene: TRBV18
d_gene: NA
CDR3nt: TGTGCCAGCTCACGTGAAGTGAACACTGAAGCTTTCTTT
CDR3aa: CASSREVNTEAFF

j_gene: TRBJ2-7
abundance: NA
v_gene: TRBV4-3
d_gene: NA
CDR3nt: TGCGCCAGCAGCCACAGGCCGGGACGGAGCTCCTACGAGCAGTACTTC
CDR3aa: CASSHRPGRSSYEQYF

j_gene: TRBJ2-7
abundance: NA
v_gene: TRBV28
d_gene: NA
CDR3nt: TGTGCCAGCAATAATGGAGGGGGAACCTACGAGCAGTACTTC
CDR3aa: CASNNGGGTYEQYF

j_gene: TRBJ2-1
abundance: many
v_gene: TRBV3-1
d_gene: NA
CDR3nt: TGTGCCAGCAGCCAAGTTCGCCTCAGCTCCTACAATGAGCAGTTCTTC
CDR3aa: CASSQVRLSSYNEQFF

j_gene: TRBJ2-1
abundance: many
v_gene: TRBV12-3/TRBV12-4
d_gene: NA
CDR3nt: TGTGCCAGCAGTTTCGGGAGTCGGTACAATGAGCAGTTCTTC
CDR3aa: CASSFGSRYNEQFF

j_gene: TRBJ2-4
abundance: NA
v_gene: TRBV4-1
d_gene: NA
CDR3nt: TGCGCCAGCAGCCAAGATGGGGACACGAGAAACATTCAGTACTTC
CDR3aa: CASSQDGDTRNIQYF

j_gene: TRBJ2-7
abundance: few
v_gene: TRBV6-1
d_gene: NA
CDR3nt: TGTGCCAGCAGTGACTCTATAAGCTACGAGCAGTACTTC
CDR3aa: CASSDSISYEQYF

j_gene: TRBJ2-3
abundance: NA
v_gene: TRBV19
d_gene: NA
CDR3nt: TGTGCCAGTAGTAAGGGTGAGGTAGATACGCAGTATTTT
CDR3aa: CASSKGEVDTQYF

j_gene: TRBJ2-1
abundance: few
v_gene: TRBV7-9
d_gene: TRBD2
CDR3nt: TGTGCCAGCAGCTTAACCCAACTAGCGGGAGGTCCCTCGGGGGCCTACAATGAGCAGTTCTTC
CDR3aa: CASSLTQLAGGPSGAYNEQFF

j_gene: TRBJ1-3
abundance: many
v_gene: TRBV10-3
d_gene: NA
CDR3nt: TGTGCCATCAGCGAACCTTCGGAAGGAAACACCATATATTTT
CDR3aa: CAISEPSEGNTIYF

j_gene: TRBJ2-2
abundance: many
v_gene: TRBV5-1
d_gene: TRBD1
CDR3nt: TGCGCCAGCAGCTTGGAACAGGGGGCCGGGGAGCTGTTTTTT
CDR3aa: CASSLEQGAGELFF